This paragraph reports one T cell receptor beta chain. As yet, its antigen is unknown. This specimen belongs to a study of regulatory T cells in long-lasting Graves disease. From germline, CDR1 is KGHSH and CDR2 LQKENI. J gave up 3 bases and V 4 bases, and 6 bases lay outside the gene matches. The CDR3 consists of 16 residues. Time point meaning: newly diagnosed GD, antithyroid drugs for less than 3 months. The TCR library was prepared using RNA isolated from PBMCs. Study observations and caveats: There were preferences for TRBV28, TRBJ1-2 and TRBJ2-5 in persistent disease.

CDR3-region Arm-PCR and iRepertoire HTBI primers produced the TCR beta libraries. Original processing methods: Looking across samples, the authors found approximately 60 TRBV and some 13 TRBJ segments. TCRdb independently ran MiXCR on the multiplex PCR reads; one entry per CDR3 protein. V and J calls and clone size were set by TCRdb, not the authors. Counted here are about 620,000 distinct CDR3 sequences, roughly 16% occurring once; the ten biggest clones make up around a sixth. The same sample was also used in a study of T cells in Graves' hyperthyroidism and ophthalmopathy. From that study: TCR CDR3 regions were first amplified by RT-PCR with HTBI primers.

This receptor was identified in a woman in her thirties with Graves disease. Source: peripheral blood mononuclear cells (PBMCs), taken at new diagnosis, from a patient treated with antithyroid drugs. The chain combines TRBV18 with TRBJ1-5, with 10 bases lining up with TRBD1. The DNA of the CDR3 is TGTGCCAGCTCACACGGGACAGGGGCCACCAATCAGCCCCAGCATTTT. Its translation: CASSHGTGATNQPQHF.